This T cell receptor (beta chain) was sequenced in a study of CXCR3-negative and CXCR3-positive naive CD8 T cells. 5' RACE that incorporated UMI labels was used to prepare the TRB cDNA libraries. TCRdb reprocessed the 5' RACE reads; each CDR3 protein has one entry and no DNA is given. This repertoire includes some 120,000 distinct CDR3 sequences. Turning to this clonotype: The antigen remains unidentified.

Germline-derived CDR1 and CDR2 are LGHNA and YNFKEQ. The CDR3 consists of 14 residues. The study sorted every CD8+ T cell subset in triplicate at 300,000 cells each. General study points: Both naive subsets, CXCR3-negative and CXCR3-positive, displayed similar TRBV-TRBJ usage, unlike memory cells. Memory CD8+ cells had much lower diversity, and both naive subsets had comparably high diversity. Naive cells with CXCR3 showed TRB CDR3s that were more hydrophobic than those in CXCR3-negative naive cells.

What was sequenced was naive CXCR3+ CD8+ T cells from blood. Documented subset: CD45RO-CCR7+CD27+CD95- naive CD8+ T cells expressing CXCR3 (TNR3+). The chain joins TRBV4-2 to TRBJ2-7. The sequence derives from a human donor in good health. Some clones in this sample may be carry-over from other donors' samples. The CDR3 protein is CASSQVEGSYEQYF.